This record covers a single T cell receptor (beta chain). Its antigen remains unknown. This specimen belongs to a study of T cells in tumors after PD-1 blockade. Looking at the study overall: Prior checkpoint blockade, systemic immunosuppressant use, or anti-cancer therapy within 4 weeks excluded patients. Each patient got pembrolizumab 200 mg every 3 weeks or cemiplimab 350 mg every 2 weeks. Study findings and constraints: Peripheral recruitment is suggested, as some novel exhausted tumor clones were in pre-treatment blood.

Repertoires were generated with immunoSEQ multiplex PCR, while TCRdb's copy carries only in-frame clones and drops some. The repertoire holds approximately 60,000 clones, with about 74% as singletons. Germline V gene sequence: CDR1 MNHEY, CDR2 SMNVEV (reference sequence). The ends were cut back, 6 bases at V and 0 bases at J, with 14 bases in the middle. The CDR3 is 15 amino acids. The V and J genes are TRBV27 and TRBJ1-1, with a tentative D call TRBD1 (5 bases). This specimen was PBMCs, taken after anti-PD-1 treatment. This sequence originates from a human donor with basal cell carcinoma. CDR3 sequence: CASSRYDSLNTEAFF. CDR3 nucleotides: TGTGCCAGCAGCCGATACGACAGCCTGAACACTGAAGCTTTCTTT.